This T cell receptor (beta chain) was recorded in a study of patients and donors after allogeneic stem cell transplantation. TCRdb processed the RT-PCR reads anew with MiXCR; each CDR3 protein has one entry. The sample contains about 160,000 distinct CDR3 sequences, 24% of which appear only once. This clonotype came up many times. Germline assignment: CDR1 SNHLY and CDR2 FYNNEI. This CDR3 has 11 residues. Trimming removed 6 bases from V and 4 bases from J, with 6 bases in between. The chain recombines TRBV2 with TRBJ1-1; no reliable D call. Sequencing was performed on blood, either unsorted or a sorted T cell fraction (not recorded which). The TCR sequence derives from a human donor who was either an allogeneic HSCT recipient or a stem cell or donor lymphocyte infusion donor (not recorded which). It is not recorded whose cells these are; they may come from a transplant donor. CDR3 DNA: TGTGCCAGCAGGCAAGGCACTGAAGCTTTCTTT. This encodes CASRQGTEAFF.